A single TCR beta chain is shown here with its context. What it binds is unknown. These data belong to a study of cytomegalovirus exposure and HLA in healthy donors. Findings of the study overall: Presence/absence analyses took donor sequencing depth as roughly uniform. Associated with cytomegalovirus, according to the listing, were approximately 160 TCR beta chains.

The CDR3 spans 15 residues. The germline CDR1 and CDR2 sequences are SGHRS and YFSETQ. Deletions cut 0 bases from V and 3 bases from J, with 13 bases between. Primers for the PCR totalled 60 Vbeta and 13 Jbeta. The table came from immunoSEQ multiplex PCR; TCRdb's copy has only in-frame clones and leaves some out. The table shows more than 95,000 clones, with approximately 64% occurring only once. Healthy donors of bone marrow made up the group. Material: PBMCs. The source is a man between 60 and 75 years old in good health and CMV-seronegative. The chain joins TRBV5-1 to TRBJ2-7; D remains ambiguous. CDR3 region: CASSLATDPYYEQYF. The CDR3 nucleotides are TGCGCCAGCAGCTTGGCCACAGATCCTTACTACGAGCAGTACTTC.